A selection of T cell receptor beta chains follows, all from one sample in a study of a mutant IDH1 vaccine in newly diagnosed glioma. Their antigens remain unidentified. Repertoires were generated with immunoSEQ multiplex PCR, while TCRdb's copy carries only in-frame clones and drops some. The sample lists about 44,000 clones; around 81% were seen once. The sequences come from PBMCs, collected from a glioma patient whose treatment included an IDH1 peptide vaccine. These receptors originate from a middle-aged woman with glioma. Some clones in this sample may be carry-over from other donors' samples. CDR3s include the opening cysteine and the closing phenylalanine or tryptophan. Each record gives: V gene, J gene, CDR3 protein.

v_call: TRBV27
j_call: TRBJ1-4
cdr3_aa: CASSGAGRKLFF

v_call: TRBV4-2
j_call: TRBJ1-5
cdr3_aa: CASSQVSGPGILNSNQPQHF

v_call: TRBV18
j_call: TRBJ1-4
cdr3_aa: CASSPSTGEKLFF

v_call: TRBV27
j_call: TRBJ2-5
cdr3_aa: CASSSVGAVETQYF

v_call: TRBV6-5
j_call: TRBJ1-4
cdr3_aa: CASSANGGVKLFF

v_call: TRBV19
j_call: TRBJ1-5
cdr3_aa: CASSISGSQPQHF

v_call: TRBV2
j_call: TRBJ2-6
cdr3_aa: CASSRRQLSGANVLTF

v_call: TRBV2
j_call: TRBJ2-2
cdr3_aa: CASLGWVTGELFF

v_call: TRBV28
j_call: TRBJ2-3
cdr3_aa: CASSSGFLIRGTDTQYF

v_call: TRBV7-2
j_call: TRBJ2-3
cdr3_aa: CASSFLGTSTDTQYF

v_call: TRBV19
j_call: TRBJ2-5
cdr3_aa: CASSFPSGGQETQYF

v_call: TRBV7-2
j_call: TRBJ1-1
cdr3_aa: CASSSPWGIPSENTEAFF

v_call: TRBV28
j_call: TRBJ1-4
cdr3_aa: CASSLFTALNEKLFF

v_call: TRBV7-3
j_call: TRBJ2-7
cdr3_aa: CASSPTWGGGEQYF

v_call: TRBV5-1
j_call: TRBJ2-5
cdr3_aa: CASSLDSGEQETQYF

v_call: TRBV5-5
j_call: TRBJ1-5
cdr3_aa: CASSLGPGRSNQPQHF

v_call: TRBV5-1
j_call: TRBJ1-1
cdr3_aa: CASSLGGQAGEAFF

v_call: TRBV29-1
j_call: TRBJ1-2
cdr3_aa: CSVEGTGERDGYTF

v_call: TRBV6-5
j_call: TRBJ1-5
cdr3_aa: CASSLGQGYQPQHF

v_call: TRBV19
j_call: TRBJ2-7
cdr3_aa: CASSPSGFPGQYF

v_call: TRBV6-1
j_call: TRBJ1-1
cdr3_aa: CASSETGDLNTEAFF

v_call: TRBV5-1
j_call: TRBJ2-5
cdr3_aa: CASSFVGTGGLGETQYF

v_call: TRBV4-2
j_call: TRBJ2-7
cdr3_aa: CASSQDPNRGSYEQYF

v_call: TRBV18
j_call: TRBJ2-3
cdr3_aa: CASSPGAGADTQYF

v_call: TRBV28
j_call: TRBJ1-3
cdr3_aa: CASSLRGTGNTIYF

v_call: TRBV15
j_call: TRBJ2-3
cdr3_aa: CATSRVRVFPSDTQYF

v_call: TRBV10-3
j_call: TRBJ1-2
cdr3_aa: CAISESGRTYGYTF

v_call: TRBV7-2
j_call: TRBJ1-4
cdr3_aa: CASSPSPAAYNEKLFF

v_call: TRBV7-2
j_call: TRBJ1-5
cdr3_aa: CASSSQSDSNQPQHF

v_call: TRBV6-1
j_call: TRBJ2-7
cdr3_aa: CASGDGLDGVRASGVYEQYF

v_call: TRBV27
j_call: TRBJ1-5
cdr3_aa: CASSWGLNQPQHF

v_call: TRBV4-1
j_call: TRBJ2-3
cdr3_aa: CASSQGRRADGTDTQYF

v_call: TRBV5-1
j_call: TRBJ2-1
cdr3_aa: CASSPTSGVNEQFF

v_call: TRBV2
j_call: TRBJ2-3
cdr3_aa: CASAPLAVTDTQYF

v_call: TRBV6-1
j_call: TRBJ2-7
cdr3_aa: CASSERTAGGQYF

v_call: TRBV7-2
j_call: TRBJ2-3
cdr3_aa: CASSFRGLRTDTQYF

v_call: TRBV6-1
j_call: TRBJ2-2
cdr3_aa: CASSLTVNLGELFF

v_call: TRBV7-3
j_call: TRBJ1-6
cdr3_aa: CARARTGTFYTASPLHF

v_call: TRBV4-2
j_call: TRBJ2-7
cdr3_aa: CASSQRAGEGGSYEQYF

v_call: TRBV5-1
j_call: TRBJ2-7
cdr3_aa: CASSLVPVPSRLYEQYF

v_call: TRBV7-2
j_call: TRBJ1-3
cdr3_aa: CASSLNERTVYF

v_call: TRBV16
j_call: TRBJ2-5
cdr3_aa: CASSQRGQKQETQYF

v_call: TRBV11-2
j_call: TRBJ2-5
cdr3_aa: CASSRSEETQYF

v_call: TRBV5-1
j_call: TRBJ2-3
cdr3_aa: CASSALAGGPGTDTQYF

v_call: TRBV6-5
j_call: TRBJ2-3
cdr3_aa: CASRGHSTDTQYF

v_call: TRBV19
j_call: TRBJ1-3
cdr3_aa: CASGHWGNTIYF

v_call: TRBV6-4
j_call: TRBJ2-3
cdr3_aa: CASSERSGGLYTQYF

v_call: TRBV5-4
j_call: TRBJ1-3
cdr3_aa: CASSGAPGQGGNTIYF

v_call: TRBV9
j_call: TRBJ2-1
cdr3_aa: CASSTELSTNEQFF

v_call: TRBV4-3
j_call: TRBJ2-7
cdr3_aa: CASSQDIELREQYF

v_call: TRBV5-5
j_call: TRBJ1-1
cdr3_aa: CASSFRGVYFTEAFF

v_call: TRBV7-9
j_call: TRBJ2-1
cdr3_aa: CAPSSGGGLNEQFF

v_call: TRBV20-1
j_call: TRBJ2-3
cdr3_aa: CSAPTIDTQYF

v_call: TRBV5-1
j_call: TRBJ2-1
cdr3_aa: CASSLLFLGEEQFF

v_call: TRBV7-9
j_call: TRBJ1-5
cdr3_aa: CASSLTGARGNQPQHF